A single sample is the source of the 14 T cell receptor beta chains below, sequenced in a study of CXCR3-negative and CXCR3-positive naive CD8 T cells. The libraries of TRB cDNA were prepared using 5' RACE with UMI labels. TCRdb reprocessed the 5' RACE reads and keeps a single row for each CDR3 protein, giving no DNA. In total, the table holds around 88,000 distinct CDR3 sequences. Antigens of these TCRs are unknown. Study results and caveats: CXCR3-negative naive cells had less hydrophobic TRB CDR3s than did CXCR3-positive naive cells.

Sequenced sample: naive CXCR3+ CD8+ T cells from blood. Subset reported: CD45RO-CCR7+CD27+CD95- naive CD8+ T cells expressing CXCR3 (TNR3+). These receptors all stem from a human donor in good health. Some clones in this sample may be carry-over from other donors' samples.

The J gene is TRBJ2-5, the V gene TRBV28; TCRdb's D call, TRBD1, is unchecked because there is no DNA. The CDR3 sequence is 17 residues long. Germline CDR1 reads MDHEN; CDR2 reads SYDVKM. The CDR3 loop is CASTTTRTGGAEETQYF. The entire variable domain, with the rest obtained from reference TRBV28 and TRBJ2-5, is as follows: DVKVTQSSRYLVKRTGEKVFLECVQDMDHENMFWYRQDPGLGLRLIYFSYDVKMKEKGDIPEGYSVSREKKERFSLILESASTNQTSMYLCASTTTRTGGAEETQYFGPGTRLLVL.

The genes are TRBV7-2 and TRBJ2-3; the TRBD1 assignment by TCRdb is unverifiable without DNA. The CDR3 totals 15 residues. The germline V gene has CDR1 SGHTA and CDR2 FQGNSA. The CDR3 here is CASSLVGGWTDTQYF. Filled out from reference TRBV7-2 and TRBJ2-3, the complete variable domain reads GAGVSQSPSNKVTEKGKDVELRCDPISGHTALYWYRQSLGQGLEFLIYFQGNSAPDKSGLPSDRFSAERTGGSVSTLTIQRTQQEDSAVYLCASSLVGGWTDTQYFGPGTRLTVL.

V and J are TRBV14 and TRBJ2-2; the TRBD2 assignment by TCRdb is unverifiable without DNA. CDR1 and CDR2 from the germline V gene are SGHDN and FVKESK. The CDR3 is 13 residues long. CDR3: CASSQLGAGELFF.

CDR3 in amino acids: CASSQGGSGGAAYNEQFF. The V gene is TRBV4-3, the J gene TRBJ2-1; TCRdb calls TRBD2, which cannot be checked without DNA. Germline V gene sequence: CDR1 LGHNA, CDR2 YSLEER. The CDR3 covers 18 residues.

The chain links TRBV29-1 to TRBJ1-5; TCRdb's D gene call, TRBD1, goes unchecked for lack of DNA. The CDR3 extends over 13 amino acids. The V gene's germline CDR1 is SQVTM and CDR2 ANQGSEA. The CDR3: CSVWTGGNQPQHF.

The CDR3 region is CASSYVTGTGELFF. The chain joins TRBV6-5 to TRBJ2-2; absent DNA, TCRdb's TRBD1 call cannot be checked. Germline values: CDR1 MNHEY, CDR2 SVGAGI. The CDR3 spans 14 residues.

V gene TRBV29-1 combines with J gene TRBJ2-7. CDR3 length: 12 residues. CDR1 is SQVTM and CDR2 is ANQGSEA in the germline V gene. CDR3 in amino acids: CSVEWKPYEQYF.

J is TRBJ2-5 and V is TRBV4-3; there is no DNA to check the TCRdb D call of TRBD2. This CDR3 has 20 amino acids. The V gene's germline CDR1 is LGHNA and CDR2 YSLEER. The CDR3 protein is CASSPIGGLAGGQVRETQYF.

The CDR3 spells CASSSSGGAQDEQFF. This sequence joins TRBV7-6 and TRBJ2-1; the D gene TCRdb calls, TRBD1, cannot be checked with no DNA. CDR1 is SGHVS and CDR2 is FNYEAQ in the germline V gene. This CDR3 region has 15 residues.

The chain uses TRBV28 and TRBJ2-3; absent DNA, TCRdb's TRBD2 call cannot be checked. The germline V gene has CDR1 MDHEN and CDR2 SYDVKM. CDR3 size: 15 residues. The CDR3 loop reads CASSFRRRGTDTQYF.

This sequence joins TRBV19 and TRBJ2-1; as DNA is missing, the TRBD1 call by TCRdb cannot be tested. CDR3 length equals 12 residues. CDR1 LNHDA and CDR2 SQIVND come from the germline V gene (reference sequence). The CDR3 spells CASRQGWNEQFF.

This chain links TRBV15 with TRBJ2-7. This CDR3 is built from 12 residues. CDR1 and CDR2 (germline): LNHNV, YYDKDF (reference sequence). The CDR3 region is CATSRIPYEQYF.

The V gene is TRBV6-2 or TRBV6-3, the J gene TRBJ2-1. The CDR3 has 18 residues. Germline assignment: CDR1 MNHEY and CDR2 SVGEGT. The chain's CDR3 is CASSFWADSLNSYNEQFF.

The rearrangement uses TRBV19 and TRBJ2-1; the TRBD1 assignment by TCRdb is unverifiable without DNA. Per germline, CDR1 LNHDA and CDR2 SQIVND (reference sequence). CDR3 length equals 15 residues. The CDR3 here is CASSPRGTDYNEQFF.